The rows below give T cell receptor beta chains drawn from one sample of a study of T cells in Graves' hyperthyroidism and ophthalmopathy. TCRdb itself ran the multiplex PCR reads through MiXCR, one entry per CDR3 protein. This table holds roughly 580,000 distinct CDR3 sequences, approximately 44% found once. The sample taken for sequencing was peripheral blood or thyroid tissue (not recorded which). The receptor set was obtained from a woman aged 18-29 years with Graves' hyperthyroidism. Both conserved end residues are part of each CDR3. A D gene is named only where the DNA matches it firmly. Not every row has a clone size; where given, it reads once, few, many or a size class.

clone_size	v_call	d_call	j_call	cdr3_nt	cdr3_aa
-	TRBV19	-	TRBJ1-1	TGTGCCAGTAGTATGGAGCGAGTTTTAAACACTGAAGCTTTCTTT	CASSMERVLNTEAFF
-	TRBV7-2	TRBD1	TRBJ2-7	TGTGCCAGCAGCTTTCAGGGACAGGGGGTATGGGAGCAGTACTTC	CASSFQGQGVWEQYF
-	TRBV7-2	-	TRBJ2-2	TGTGCCAGTAGCTTCTCTGTGGGAGCGGGCACCGGGGAGCTGTTTTTT	CASSFSVGAGTGELFF
-	TRBV10-3	-	TRBJ1-3	TGTGCCAGCAGCGTCACCAGGGGCTCTGGAAACACCATATATTTT	CASSVTRGSGNTIYF
once	TRBV10-3	TRBD2	TRBJ2-3	TGTGCCAGCAGTCGCAGCGGGACGACAGATACGCAGTATTTT	CASSRSGTTDTQYF
few	TRBV5-1	TRBD2	TRBJ2-7	TGTGCCAGCAGCCAAGAATCCCTAGCGGGAGCCATCTCCTACGAGCAGTACTTC	CASSQESLAGAISYEQYF
once	TRBV29-1	-	TRBJ1-4	TGCAGCGTTGGGACGACTTCTAATGAAAAACTGTTTTTT	CSVGTTSNEKLFF
-	TRBV25-1	-	TRBJ2-2	TGTGCCAGCAGCAGACACACCGGGGAGCTGTTTTTT	CASSRHTGELFF
few	TRBV2	-	TRBJ1-4	TGTGCCAGCACTTGGACAGAGCTTAATGAAAAACTGTTTTTT	CASTWTELNEKLFF
-	TRBV7-8	-	TRBJ1-1	TGTGCCAGCAGCTCGGGACGTATGGACACTGAAGCTTTCTTT	CASSSGRMDTEAFF
-	TRBV29-1	TRBD1	TRBJ1-5	TGCAGCGTTGAAGCCCGAATGACAGGGATGGAGACCCAGCATTTT	CSVEARMTGMETQHF
-	TRBV2	-	TRBJ2-7	TGTGCCAGCGCGGCTTGGTACTCCTACGAGCAGTACTTC	CASAAWYSYEQYF
many	TRBV9	-	TRBJ1-6	TGTGCCAGCAGCTCCCAAACGGGCCGTTTCCCCCTCCACTTT	CASSSQTGRFPLHF
many	TRBV25-1	-	TRBJ1-6	TGTGCCAGCAGCGAGGTGGGGGCGGGTTCACCCCTCCACTTT	CASSEVGAGSPLHF